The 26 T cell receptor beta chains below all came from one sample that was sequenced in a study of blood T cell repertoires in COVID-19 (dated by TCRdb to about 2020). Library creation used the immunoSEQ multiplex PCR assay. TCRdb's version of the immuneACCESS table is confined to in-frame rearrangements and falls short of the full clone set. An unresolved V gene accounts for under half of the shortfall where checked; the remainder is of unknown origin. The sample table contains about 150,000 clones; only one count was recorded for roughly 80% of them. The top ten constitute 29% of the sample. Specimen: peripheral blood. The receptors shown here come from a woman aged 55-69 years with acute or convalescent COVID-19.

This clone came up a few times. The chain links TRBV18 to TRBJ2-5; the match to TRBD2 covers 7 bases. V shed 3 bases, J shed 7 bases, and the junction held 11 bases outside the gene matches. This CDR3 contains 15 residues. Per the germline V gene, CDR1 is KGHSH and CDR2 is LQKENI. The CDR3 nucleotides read TGTGCCAGCTCACCTCCGGGAGGTTCGATAGGGACCCAGTACTTC. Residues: CASSPPGGSIGTQYF.

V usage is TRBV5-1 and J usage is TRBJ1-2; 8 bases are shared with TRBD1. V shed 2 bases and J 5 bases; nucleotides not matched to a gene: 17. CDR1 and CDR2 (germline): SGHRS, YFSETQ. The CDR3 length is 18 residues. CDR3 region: CASSFKGQDPTVTYGYTF. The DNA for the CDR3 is TGCGCCAGCAGCTTCAAGGGACAGGACCCCACGGTTACTTATGGCTACACCTTC.

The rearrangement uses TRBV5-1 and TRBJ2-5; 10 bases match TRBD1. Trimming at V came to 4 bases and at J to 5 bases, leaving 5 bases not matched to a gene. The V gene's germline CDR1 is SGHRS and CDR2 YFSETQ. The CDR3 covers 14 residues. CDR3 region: CASSLGTGEETQYF. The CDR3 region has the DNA TGCGCCAGCAGCCTAGGGACAGGGGAGGAGACCCAGTACTTC.

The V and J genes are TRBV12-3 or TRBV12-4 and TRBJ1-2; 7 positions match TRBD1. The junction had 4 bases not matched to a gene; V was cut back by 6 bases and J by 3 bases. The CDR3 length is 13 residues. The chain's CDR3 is CASSRGQHYGYTF. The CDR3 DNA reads TGTGCCAGCAGCCGGGGACAGCACTATGGCTACACCTTC.

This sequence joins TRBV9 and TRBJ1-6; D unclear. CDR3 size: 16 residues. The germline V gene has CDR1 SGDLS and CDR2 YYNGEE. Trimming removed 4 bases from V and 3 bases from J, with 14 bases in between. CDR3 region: CASSPFPPLYNSPLHF. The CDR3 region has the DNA TGTGCCAGCAGCCCCTTCCCTCCCCTCTATAATTCACCCCTCCACTTT.

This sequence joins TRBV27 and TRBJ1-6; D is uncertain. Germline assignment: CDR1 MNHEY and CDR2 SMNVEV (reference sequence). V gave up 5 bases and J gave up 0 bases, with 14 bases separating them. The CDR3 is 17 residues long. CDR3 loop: CASSPPGPSSYNSPLHF. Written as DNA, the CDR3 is TGTGCCAGCAGTCCCCCAGGTCCGAGCTCCTATAATTCACCCCTCCACTTT.

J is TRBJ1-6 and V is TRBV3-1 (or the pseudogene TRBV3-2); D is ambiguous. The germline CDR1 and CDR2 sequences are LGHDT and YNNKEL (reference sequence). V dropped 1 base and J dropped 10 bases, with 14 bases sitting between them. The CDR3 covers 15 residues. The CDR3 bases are TGTGCCAGCAGCCAAGCAGGCGCACTCAAGTCACCCCTCCACTTT. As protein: CASSQAGALKSPLHF.

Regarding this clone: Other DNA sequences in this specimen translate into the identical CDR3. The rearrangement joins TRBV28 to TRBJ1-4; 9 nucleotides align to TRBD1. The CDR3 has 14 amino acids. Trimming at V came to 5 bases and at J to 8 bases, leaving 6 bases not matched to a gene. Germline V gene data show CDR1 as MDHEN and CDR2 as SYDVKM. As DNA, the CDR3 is TGTGCCAGCAGTAAGGGACAGGGACGAGAAAAACTGTTTTTT. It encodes CASSKGQGREKLFF.

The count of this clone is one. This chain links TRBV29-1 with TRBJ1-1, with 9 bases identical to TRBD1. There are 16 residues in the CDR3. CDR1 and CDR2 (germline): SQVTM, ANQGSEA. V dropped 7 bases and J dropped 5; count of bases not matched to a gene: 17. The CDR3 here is CSAVGSSLDRGTEAFF. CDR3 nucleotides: TGCAGCGCTGTGGGGAGTTCCCTCGACAGGGGGACTGAAGCTTTCTTT.

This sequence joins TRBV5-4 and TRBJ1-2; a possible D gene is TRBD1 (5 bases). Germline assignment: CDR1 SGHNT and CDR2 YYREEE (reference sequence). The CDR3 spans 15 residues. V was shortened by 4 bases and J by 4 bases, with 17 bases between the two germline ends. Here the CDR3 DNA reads TGTGCCAGCAGCCCGGGTGGAGCGGGGACCTATGGCTACACCTTC. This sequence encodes CASSPGGAGTYGYTF.

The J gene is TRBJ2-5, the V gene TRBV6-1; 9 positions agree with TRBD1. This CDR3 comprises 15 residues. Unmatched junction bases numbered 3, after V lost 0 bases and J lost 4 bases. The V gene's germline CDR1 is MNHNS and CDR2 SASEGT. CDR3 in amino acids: CASSEADRGGETQYF. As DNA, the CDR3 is TGTGCCAGCAGTGAAGCGGACAGGGGCGGAGAGACCCAGTACTTC.

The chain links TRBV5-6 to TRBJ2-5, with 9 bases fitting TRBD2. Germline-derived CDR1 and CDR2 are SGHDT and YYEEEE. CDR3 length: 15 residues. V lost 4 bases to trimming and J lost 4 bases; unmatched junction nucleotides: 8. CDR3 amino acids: CASSPGLALAETQYF. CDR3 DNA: TGTGCCAGCAGCCCCGGACTAGCGCTGGCAGAGACCCAGTACTTC.

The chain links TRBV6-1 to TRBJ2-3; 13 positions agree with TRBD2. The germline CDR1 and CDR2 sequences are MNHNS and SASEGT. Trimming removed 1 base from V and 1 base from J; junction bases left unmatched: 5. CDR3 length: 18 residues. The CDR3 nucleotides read TGTGCCAGCAGTGAAGGGACTAGCGGGGGCCAACGCACAGATACGCAGTATTTT. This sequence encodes CASSEGTSGGQRTDTQYF.

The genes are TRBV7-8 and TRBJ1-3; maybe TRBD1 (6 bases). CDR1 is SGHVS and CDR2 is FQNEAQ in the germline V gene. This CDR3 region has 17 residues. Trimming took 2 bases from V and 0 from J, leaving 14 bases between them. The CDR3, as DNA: TGTGCCAGCAGCTTATCAACCAGAGGGGGCTCTGGAAACACCATATATTTT. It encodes CASSLSTRGGSGNTIYF.

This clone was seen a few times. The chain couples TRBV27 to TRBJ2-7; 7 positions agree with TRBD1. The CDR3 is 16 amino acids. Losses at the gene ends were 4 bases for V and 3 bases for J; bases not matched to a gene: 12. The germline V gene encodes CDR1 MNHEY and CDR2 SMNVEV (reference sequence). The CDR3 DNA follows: TGTGCCAGCAGTTACGGCTGGGGGACAGACGGCTACGAGCAGTACTTC. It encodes CASSYGWGTDGYEQYF.

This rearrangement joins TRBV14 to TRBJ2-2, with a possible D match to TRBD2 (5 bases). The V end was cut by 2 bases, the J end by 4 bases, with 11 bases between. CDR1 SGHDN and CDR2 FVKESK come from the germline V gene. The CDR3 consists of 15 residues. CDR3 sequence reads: CASSQFGEPTGELFF. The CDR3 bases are TGTGCCAGCAGCCAATTCGGGGAGCCCACCGGGGAGCTGTTTTTT. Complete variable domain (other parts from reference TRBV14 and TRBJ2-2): EAGVTQFPSHSVIEKGQTVTLRCDPISGHDNLYWYRRVMGKEIKFLLHFVKESKQDESGMPNNRFLAERTGGTYSTLKVQPAELEDSGVYFCASSQFGEPTGELFFGEGSRLTVL.

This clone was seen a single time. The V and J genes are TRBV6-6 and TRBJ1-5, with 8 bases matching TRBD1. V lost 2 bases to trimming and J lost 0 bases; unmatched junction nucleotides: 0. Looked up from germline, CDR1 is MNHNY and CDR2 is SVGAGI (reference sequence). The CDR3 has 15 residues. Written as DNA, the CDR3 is TGTGCCAGCAGTTACGACAGGGGTAGCAATCAGCCCCAGCATTTT. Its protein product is CASSYDRGSNQPQHF.

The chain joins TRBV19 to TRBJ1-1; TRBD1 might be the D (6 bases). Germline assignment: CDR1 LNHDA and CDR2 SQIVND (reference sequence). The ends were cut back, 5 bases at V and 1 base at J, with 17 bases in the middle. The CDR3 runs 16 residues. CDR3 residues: CASSELAQGRNTEAFF. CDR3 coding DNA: TGTGCCAGTAGTGAGTTGGCCCAGGGGCGGAACACTGAAGCTTTCTTT.

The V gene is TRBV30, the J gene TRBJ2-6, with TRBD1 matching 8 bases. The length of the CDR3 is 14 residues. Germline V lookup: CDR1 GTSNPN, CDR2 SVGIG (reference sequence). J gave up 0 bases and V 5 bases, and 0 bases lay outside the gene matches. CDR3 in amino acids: CAWGTGSGANVLTF. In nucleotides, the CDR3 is TGTGCCTGGGGGACAGGCTCTGGGGCCAACGTCCTGACTTTC.

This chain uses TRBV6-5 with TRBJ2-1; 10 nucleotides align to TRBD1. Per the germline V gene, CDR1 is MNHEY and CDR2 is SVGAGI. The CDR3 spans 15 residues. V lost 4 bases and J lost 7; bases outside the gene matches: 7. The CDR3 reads CASSLDRGEMNEQFF. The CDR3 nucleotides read TGTGCCAGCAGTTTGGACAGGGGGGAGATGAATGAGCAGTTCTTC.

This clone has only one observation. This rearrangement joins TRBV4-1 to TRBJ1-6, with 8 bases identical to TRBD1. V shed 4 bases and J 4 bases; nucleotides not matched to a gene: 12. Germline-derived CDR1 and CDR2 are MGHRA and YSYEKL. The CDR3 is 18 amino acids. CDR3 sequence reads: CASSPGDRSSGYNSPLHF. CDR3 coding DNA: TGCGCCAGCAGCCCGGGGGACAGGTCTTCGGGGTATAATTCACCCCTCCACTTT.

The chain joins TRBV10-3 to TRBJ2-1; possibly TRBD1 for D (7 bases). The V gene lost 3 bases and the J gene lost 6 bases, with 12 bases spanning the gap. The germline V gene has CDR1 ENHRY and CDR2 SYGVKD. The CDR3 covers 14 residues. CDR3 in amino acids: CAISDRGALNEQFF. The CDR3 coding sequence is TGTGCCATCAGTGACAGGGGGGCCCTCAATGAGCAGTTCTTC.

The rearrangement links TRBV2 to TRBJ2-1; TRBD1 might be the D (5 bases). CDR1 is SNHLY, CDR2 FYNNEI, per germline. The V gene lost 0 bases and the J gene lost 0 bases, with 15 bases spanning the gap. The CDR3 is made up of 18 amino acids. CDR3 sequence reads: CASSEALPGTGSYNEQFF. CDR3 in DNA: TGTGCCAGCAGTGAAGCGCTTCCGGGTACAGGCTCCTACAATGAGCAGTTCTTC.

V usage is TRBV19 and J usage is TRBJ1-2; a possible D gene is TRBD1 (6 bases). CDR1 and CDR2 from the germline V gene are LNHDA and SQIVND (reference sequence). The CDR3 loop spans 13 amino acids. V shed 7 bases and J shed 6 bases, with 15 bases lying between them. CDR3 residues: CASKTGPKDGYTF. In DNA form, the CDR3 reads TGTGCCAGTAAAACAGGGCCTAAGGATGGCTACACCTTC.

In DNA form, the CDR3 reads TGTGCCAGTAACCCGCAGGGAATACTCAAGGGAACTTTCTTT. Encoded protein: CASNPQGILKGTFF. The chain joins TRBV19 to TRBJ1-1, with D perhaps TRBD1 (5 bases). Trimming took off 7 bases at V and 12 bases at J, with 24 bases between the two ends. The CDR3 is made up of 14 amino acids. The germline V gene encodes CDR1 LNHDA and CDR2 SQIVND (reference sequence). Together with reference TRBV19 and TRBJ1-1, the CDR3 gives the full variable domain: DGGITQSPKYLFRKEGQNVTLSCEQNLNHDAMYWYRQDPGQGLRLIYYSQIVNDFQKGDIAEGYSVSREKKESFPLTVTSAQKNPTAFYLCASNPQGILKGTFFGQGTRLTVV.

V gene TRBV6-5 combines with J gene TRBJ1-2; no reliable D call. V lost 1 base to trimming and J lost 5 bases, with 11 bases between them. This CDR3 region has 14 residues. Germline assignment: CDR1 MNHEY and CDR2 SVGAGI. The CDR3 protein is CASSYLGSKYGYTF. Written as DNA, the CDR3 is TGTGCCAGCAGTTACTTGGGCAGTAAATATGGCTACACCTTC.